This T cell receptor beta chain came from a study of post-analysis software for immune sequencing data. In regard to this clonotype: Its antigen remains unidentified.

Findings of the study overall: There were five or six TRBV segments more frequent in patients than controls, and TRBV5-6, TRBV5-1 and TRBV20-1 were among them.

cDNA libraries for TCR beta contained unique molecular identifiers. TCRdb re-called the PCR reads through MiXCR, storing one row per CDR3 protein. The data show 820,000 or so distinct CDR3 sequences, roughly 50% seen once. Trimming removed 0 bases from V and 1 base from J, with 13 bases in between. Germline V CDR1 and CDR2: DFQATT, SNEGSKA (reference sequence). This CDR3 has 16 residues. Sequenced sample: blood. This TCR was sampled from a girl between 5 and 17 years old with multiple sclerosis. J is TRBJ2-4 and V is TRBV20-1; D gene uncertain. The CDR3 spells CSARDVNSPAKNIQYF. The DNA of the CDR3 is TGCAGTGCTAGAGATGTAAACTCGCCGGCCAAAAACATTCAGTACTTC.